These 26 T cell receptor beta chains came from one sample sequenced in a study of T cells in Graves' hyperthyroidism and ophthalmopathy (dated by TCRdb to about 2019). The library relied on multiplex PCR. The sequencing machine was an Illumina HiSeq 2000. The TCR beta CDR3 regions were amplified from RNA transcripts. A first-round RT-PCR of the TCR CDR3 used the HTBI primer set with the Qiagen OneStep RT-PCR kit. The public sequencing data were trimmed at Q25 with fastp and processed into clonotypes with MiXCR by TCRdb, which kept only in-frame beta chains. Identical CDR3 protein sequences are pooled into one entry, listed with their most common genes and DNA. The sample records around 600,000 distinct CDR3 sequences, approximately 15% of which are singletons. Jointly, the top ten make up approximately 3.5% of the sample. The material sequenced was blood. All receptors come from a woman aged 40 to 49 with Graves' ophthalmopathy.

This chain connects TRBV19 to TRBJ1-1; unclear D gene. Deletions cut 6 bases from V and 4 bases from J, with 9 bases between. CDR3 length: 12 residues. The germline CDR1 and CDR2 sequences are LNHDA and SQIVND (reference sequence). CDR3 coding DNA: TGTGCCAGTAGAATGGGTGGCACTGAAGCTTTCTTT. Translation: CASRMGGTEAFF.

Ten or more counts support this clonotype. The V gene is TRBV20-1, the J gene TRBJ2-2, with 7 bases matching TRBD2. The CDR3 consists of 16 residues. From germline, CDR1 is DFQATT and CDR2 SNEGSKA (reference sequence). After removal of 2 bases from V and 5 bases from J, the junction contained 11 bases not matched to a gene. The CDR3 loop reads CSARPFPGRGTGELFF. The CDR3 bases are TGCAGTGCTAGACCCTTCCCAGGGCGGGGGACCGGGGAGCTGTTTTTT.

This clonotype was counted only a few times. This rearrangement joins TRBV3-1 to TRBJ2-6, with 7 bases matching TRBD2. CDR1 and CDR2 (germline): LGHDT, YNNKEL (reference sequence). V lost 3 bases, J lost 0 bases, and 8 bases stayed unmatched. This CDR3 has 18 residues. The CDR3 is CASSHSSGAFSGANVLTF. The CDR3 DNA sequence: TGTGCCAGCAGCCATTCAAGCGGGGCCTTCTCTGGGGCCAACGTCCTGACTTTC.

In this sample, this clonotype turned up a few times. The chain uses TRBV2 and TRBJ2-7; weak D call: TRBD1 (6 bases). Trimming took 7 bases from V and 2 from J, leaving 12 bases between them. Germline-derived CDR1 and CDR2 are SNHLY and FYNNEI. There are 13 residues in the CDR3. CDR3 coding DNA: TGTGCCAGCAAACAGGGAGAAGCCTACGAGCAGTACTTC. It is translated as CASKQGEAYEQYF. Together with reference TRBV2 and TRBJ2-7, the CDR3 gives the full variable domain: EPEVTQTPSHQVTQMGQEVILRCVPISNHLYFYWYRQILGQKVEFLVSFYNNEISEKSEIFDDQFSVERPDGSNFTLKIRSTKLEDSAMYFCASKQGEAYEQYFGPGTRLTVT.

This clonotype was counted many times. The chain uses TRBV28 and TRBJ2-1; 13 bases fit TRBD2. The CDR3 is made up of 15 amino acids. Trimming took 6 bases from V and 7 from J; bases not matched to a gene: 6. CDR1 is MDHEN and CDR2 is SYDVKM in the germline V gene. The CDR3 here is CASSRTSGGRNEQFF. Here the CDR3 DNA reads TGTGCCAGCAGCCGGACTAGCGGGGGCCGGAATGAGCAGTTCTTC.

This rearrangement joins TRBV11-2 to TRBJ2-2; 7 bases match TRBD1. This CDR3 comprises 17 residues. V lost 5 bases and J lost 5; bases outside the gene matches: 14. Germline values: CDR1 SGHAT, CDR2 FQNNGV. The CDR3 nucleotides read TGTGCCAGCAGCCTAGGGGACAGTGCGCGACGGACCGGGGAGCTGTTTTTT. This encodes CASSLGDSARRTGELFF.

This clonotype turned up a few times. V usage is TRBV9 and J usage is TRBJ2-1, with TRBD2 matching 11 bases. V shed 0 bases and J 4 bases; nucleotides not matched to a gene: 3. Germline V gives CDR1 SGDLS, CDR2 YYNGEE. This CDR3 region has 16 residues. The CDR3 DNA is TGTGCCAGCAGCGTAGAGACTAGCGGGGATTACAATGAGCAGTTCTTC. Its protein is CASSVETSGDYNEQFF.

This clonotype appeared many times. This chain joins TRBV2 and TRBJ1-5; D gene unclear. The CDR3 is made up of 15 amino acids. CDR1 and CDR2 (germline): SNHLY, FYNNEI. V was clipped by 3 bases and J by 2 bases, with 11 bases between them. DNA of the CDR3: TGTGCCAGCAGTGACATCGGGTTGGGCAATCAGCCCCAGCATTTT. Translation: CASSDIGLGNQPQHF.

This clonotype occurred many times. The V call is TRBV18, the J call TRBJ2-1; possible D gene TRBD1, 5 bases. Trimming pared 2 bases from V and 2 bases from J, leaving 10 bases between. Germline V gene sequence: CDR1 KGHSH, CDR2 LQKENI. This CDR3 comprises 15 residues. This CDR3 reads CASSPKGETYNEQFF. CDR3 nucleotides: TGTGCCAGCTCACCAAAAGGGGAAACCTACAATGAGCAGTTCTTC.

In its sample, this clonotype was seen many times. The V call is TRBV6-1, the J call TRBJ1-1, with D possibly TRBD1 on 5 matching bases. V was pared by 6 bases and J by 0 bases, with 11 bases between. CDR1 and CDR2 (germline): MNHNS, SASEGT. CDR3 length: 14 amino acids. The chain's CDR3 is CASRQGQVNTEAFF. CDR3 nucleotides: TGTGCCAGCAGGCAAGGACAAGTGAACACTGAAGCTTTCTTT.

The CDR3 region is CSVGGRGYAETQYF. The CDR3 coding sequence is TGCAGCGTTGGCGGCAGGGGGTACGCGGAGACCCAGTACTTC. The chain combines TRBV29-1 with TRBJ2-5, with TRBD1 matching over 7 bases. This CDR3 is built from 14 residues. The germline gives CDR1 SQVTM, CDR2 ANQGSEA. Trimming at V came to 4 bases and at J to 5 bases, leaving 10 bases not matched to a gene.

Many counts were recorded for this clonotype. The chain recombines TRBV27 with TRBJ1-1, with D hard to call. Germline assignment: CDR1 MNHEY and CDR2 SMNVEV (reference sequence). Deletions cut 3 bases from V and 1 base from J, with 12 bases between. The CDR3 has 15 amino acids. The CDR3 region is CASSFSGRANTEAFF. In DNA, the CDR3 is TGTGCCAGCAGTTTTTCGGGAAGGGCGAACACTGAAGCTTTCTTT.

This clonotype was seen ten or more times. V and J are TRBV5-1 and TRBJ2-1, with D unresolved. The CDR3 extends over 16 amino acids. V lost 1 base and J lost 0, with 11 bases in between. Germline CDR1 is SGHRS and CDR2 is YFSETQ. CDR3 sequence reads: CASSLTLSNSYNEQFF. CDR3 coding DNA: TGCGCCAGCAGCTTGACACTGAGTAACTCCTACAATGAGCAGTTCTTC.

This clonotype was counted at least ten times. The gene calls are TRBV3-1 and TRBJ2-5; D remains ambiguous. The CDR3 is made up of 14 amino acids. CDR1 and CDR2 (germline): LGHDT, YNNKEL (reference sequence). V lost 0 bases and J 5 bases, leaving 10 bases between the germline ends. In DNA form, the CDR3 reads TGTGCCAGCAGCCAAGATTCTCCTGCCGAGACCCAGTACTTC. Protein: CASSQDSPAETQYF.

This clonotype was counted between two and nine times. The V call is TRBV10-2, the J call TRBJ2-7, with D perhaps given as TRBD1 or TRBD2 (5 bases each). Germline V gene data show CDR1 as WSHSY and CDR2 as SAAADI. The CDR3 has 16 residues. The germline V and J ends were trimmed by 5 bases and 0 bases, with 17 bases remaining between them. As DNA, the CDR3 is TGCGCCAGCAGTAATGGGGGACCCCTTAACTCCTACGAGCAGTACTTC. Translation gives CASSNGGPLNSYEQYF.

The chain links TRBV27 to TRBJ2-1; 8 bases align to TRBD1. CDR3 length: 13 amino acids. The V gene's germline CDR1 is MNHEY and CDR2 SMNVEV (reference sequence). The junction had 3 bases not matched to a gene; V was cut back by 3 bases and J by 8 bases. The CDR3 sequence is CASSLDREYEQFF. DNA of the CDR3: TGTGCCAGCAGTTTGGACAGGGAATATGAGCAGTTCTTC.

This clonotype was recorded at least ten times. The chain uses TRBV28 and TRBJ2-5, with TRBD2 as a possible D gene (7 bases). CDR1 is MDHEN, CDR2 SYDVKM, per germline. The ends were cut back, 4 bases at V and 5 bases at J, with 17 bases in the middle. The CDR3 loop spans 15 amino acids. Here the CDR3 DNA reads TGTGCCAGCAGTTCCCTCGGGGGGCTAGCGGAGACCCAGTACTTC. It codes for CASSSLGGLAETQYF.

This clonotype came up a few times. The chain joins TRBV5-8 to TRBJ2-5, with D perhaps being TRBD1 or TRBD2 (5 bases each). In germline, CDR1 is SGHTS, CDR2 YDEGEE. The CDR3 runs 16 residues. Between the trimmed V and J ends, which lost 5 bases and 5 bases, there was a span of 22 bases. The CDR3 DNA is TGTGCCAGCAGGAGGGGCCCGGGCTCTCCTCGGGAGACCCAGTACTTC. It is translated as CASRRGPGSPRETQYF.

This clonotype appeared many times. The chain links TRBV20-1 to TRBJ2-7; D gene ambiguous. V was shortened by 5 bases and J by 7 bases, with 12 bases between the two germline ends. The CDR3 sequence is 11 residues long. Germline lookup yields CDR1 DFQATT and CDR2 SNEGSKA (reference sequence). The CDR3 spells CSADTLGEQYF. CDR3 DNA sequence: TGCAGTGCTGACACCCTCGGGGAGCAGTACTTC.

This clonotype was counted ten times or more. The rearrangement links TRBV12-3 or TRBV12-4 to TRBJ2-3, with 14 bases identical to TRBD2. V lost 6 bases to trimming and J lost 7 bases; unmatched junction nucleotides: 6. The CDR3 has 15 amino acids. CDR3 nucleotides: TGTGCCAGCAGGACTAGCGGGGGGGCCGGGAATACGCAGTATTTT. It specifies CASRTSGGAGNTQYF.

This clonotype was seen many times. The chain uses TRBV12-3 or TRBV12-4 and TRBJ2-5, with TRBD1 identical over 11 bases. V shed 7 bases, J shed 5 bases, and the junction held 6 bases outside the gene matches. This CDR3 comprises 14 residues. CDR3 nucleotides: TGTGCCAGCACCCAGGACAGGGGGCGCGAGACCCAGTACTTC. Amino acid sequence: CASTQDRGRETQYF.

In its sample, this clonotype was seen many times. The V and J genes are TRBV5-5 and TRBJ2-7; unclear D gene. From germline, CDR1 is SGHKS and CDR2 YYEKEE (reference sequence). There are 14 residues in the CDR3. Deletions cut 0 bases from V and 3 bases from J, with 10 bases between. The CDR3 spells CASSLEGHGYEQYF. Here the CDR3 DNA reads TGTGCCAGCAGCTTGGAGGGCCATGGCTACGAGCAGTACTTC.

This clonotype came up many times. The rearrangement links TRBV27 to TRBJ2-5; TRBD2 might be the D (5 bases). CDR3 length equals 14 residues. Looked up from germline, CDR1 is MNHEY and CDR2 is SMNVEV (reference sequence). The V end lost 5 bases, the J end lost 4 bases, and 14 bases lay between the germline ends. CDR3 in amino acids: CASSTDPGSETQYF. The CDR3 DNA sequence: TGTGCCAGCAGTACGGACCCGGGGTCAGAGACCCAGTACTTC.

This clonotype was counted between two and nine times. The rearrangement uses TRBV12-3 or TRBV12-4 and TRBJ2-1; D unresolved. V was clipped by 3 bases and J by 9 bases, with 9 bases between them. This CDR3 is 12 amino acids long. Here the CDR3 DNA reads TGTGCCAGCAGTTTGTCCCCACCTGAGCAGTTCTTC. Its translation: CASSLSPPEQFF.

The genes are TRBV7-3 and TRBJ2-5, with 8 positions matching TRBD2. Unmatched junction bases numbered 7, after V lost 2 bases and J lost 5 bases. The V gene's germline CDR1 is SGHTA and CDR2 FQGTGA. This CDR3 is built from 15 residues. In DNA, the CDR3 is TGTGCCAGCAGCTTACTCGGGGGGGCGCGGGAGACCCAGTACTTC. Protein: CASSLLGGARETQYF. Drawing the rest from reference TRBV7-3 and TRBJ2-5, the complete variable domain is GAGVSQTPSNKVTEKGKYVELRCDPISGHTALYWYRQSLGQGPEFLIYFQGTGAADDSGLPNDRFFAVRPEGSVSTLKIQRTERGDSAVYLCASSLLGGARETQYFGPGTRLLVL.

This clonotype has at least ten counts. The J gene is TRBJ1-3, the V gene TRBV28, with a weak D call TRBD1 (5 bases). Per germline, CDR1 MDHEN and CDR2 SYDVKM. The V and J ends lost 6 bases and 1 base respectively, with 13 bases between them. The CDR3 totals 15 residues. The CDR3 loop reads CASSDKDSSGNTIYF. In DNA form, the CDR3 reads TGTGCCAGCAGCGATAAAGACAGTTCTGGAAACACCATATATTTT.